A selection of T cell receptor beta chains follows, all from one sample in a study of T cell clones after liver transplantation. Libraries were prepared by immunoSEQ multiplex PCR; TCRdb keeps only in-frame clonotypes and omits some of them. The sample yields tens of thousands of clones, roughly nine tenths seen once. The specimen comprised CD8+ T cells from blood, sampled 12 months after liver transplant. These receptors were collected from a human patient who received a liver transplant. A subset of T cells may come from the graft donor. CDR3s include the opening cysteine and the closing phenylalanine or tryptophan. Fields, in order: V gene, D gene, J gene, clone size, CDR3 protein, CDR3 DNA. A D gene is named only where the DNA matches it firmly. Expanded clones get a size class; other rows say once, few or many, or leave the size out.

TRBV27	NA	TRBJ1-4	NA	CASSSLSRDPGEKLFF	TGTGCCAGCAGTTCCTTGTCCCGGGATCCAGGAGAAAAACTGTTTTTT
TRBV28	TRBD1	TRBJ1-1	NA	CASSSGQGLTTEAFF	TGTGCCAGCAGTTCAGGACAGGGTCTGACCACTGAAGCTTTCTTT
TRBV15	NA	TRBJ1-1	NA	CATSRDWGARGTEAFF	TGTGCCACCAGCAGAGATTGGGGGGCTCGGGGCACTGAAGCTTTCTTT
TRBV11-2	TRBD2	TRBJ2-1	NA	CASSPGTSGRAVYNEQFF	TGTGCCAGCAGCCCGGGGACTAGCGGGAGGGCCGTTTACAATGAGCAGTTCTTC
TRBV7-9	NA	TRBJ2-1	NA	CASSFRGTPGSYNEQFF	TGTGCCAGCAGCTTCCGAGGGACTCCTGGCTCCTACAATGAGCAGTTCTTC
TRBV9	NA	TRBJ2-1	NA	CASSGRVYNEQFF	TGTGCCAGCAGCGGACGGGTCTACAATGAGCAGTTCTTC
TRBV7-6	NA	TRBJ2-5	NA	CASSLMGTEETQYF	TGTGCCAGCAGCTTAATGGGGACTGAAGAGACCCAGTACTTC
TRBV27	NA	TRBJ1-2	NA	CASSLRLGPGGYTF	TGTGCCAGCAGTTTACGCCTGGGTCCAGGAGGCTACACCTTC
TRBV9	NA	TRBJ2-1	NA	CASSARGWGNEQFF	TGTGCCAGCAGCGCCCGGGGCTGGGGTAATGAGCAGTTCTTC
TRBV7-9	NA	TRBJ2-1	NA	CASSLDYNEQFF	TGTGCCAGCAGCTTAGACTACAATGAGCAGTTCTTC
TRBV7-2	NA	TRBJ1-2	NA	CASSLGSGNYGYTF	TGTGCCAGCAGCCTAGGATCAGGCAACTATGGCTACACCTTC
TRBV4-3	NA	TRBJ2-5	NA	CASSQDKAGGGETQYF	TGCGCCAGCAGCCAAGATAAAGCAGGGGGAGGTGAGACCCAGTACTTC
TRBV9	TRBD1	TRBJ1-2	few	CASTGTGYGYTF	TGTGCCAGTACCGGGACAGGGTATGGCTACACCTTC
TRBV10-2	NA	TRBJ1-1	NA	CASSWTEVNTEAFF	TGCGCCAGCAGTTGGACAGAGGTTAACACTGAAGCTTTCTTT
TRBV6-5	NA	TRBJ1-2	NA	CASSRSSREGYGYTF	TGTGCCAGCAGTCGTTCGTCGCGGGAGGGATATGGCTACACCTTC
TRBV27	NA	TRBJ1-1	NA	CASSLPGGTEAFF	TGTGCCAGCAGTTTACCAGGCGGCACTGAAGCTTTCTTT
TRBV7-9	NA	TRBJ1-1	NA	CASSPPAWTENTEAFF	TGTGCCAGCAGCCCCCCAGCCTGGACAGAGAACACTGAAGCTTTCTTT
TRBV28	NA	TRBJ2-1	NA	CASSPTGTQGYNEQFF	TGTGCCAGCAGTCCTACCGGGACCCAAGGCTACAATGAGCAGTTCTTC
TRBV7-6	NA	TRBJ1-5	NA	CASSLGTGNQPQHF	TGTGCCAGCAGCTTAGGGACGGGCAACCAGCCCCAGCATTTT
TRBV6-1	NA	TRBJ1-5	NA	CASSATGIDSNQPQHF	TGTGCCAGCAGTGCTACGGGAATCGATAGCAATCAGCCCCAGCATTTT
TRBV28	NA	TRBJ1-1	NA	CASSPPGTVNTEAFF	TGTGCCAGCAGTCCCCCCGGGACGGTGAACACTGAAGCTTTCTTT
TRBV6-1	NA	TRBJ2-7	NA	CASSGPLTGDSYEQYF	TGTGCCAGCAGTGGACCTTTGACGGGGGACTCCTACGAGCAGTACTTC
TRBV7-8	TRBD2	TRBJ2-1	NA	CASSLVEGLAPWGFF	TGTGCCAGCAGCTTAGTGGAGGGACTAGCGCCGTGGGGGTTCTTC
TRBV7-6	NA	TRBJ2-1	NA	CASSLNGNGDEQFF	TGTGCCAGCAGCTTAAACGGGAATGGGGATGAGCAGTTCTTC
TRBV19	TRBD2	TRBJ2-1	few	CASSGGLAGANEQFF	TGTGCCAGTAGTGGGGGCCTAGCGGGAGCAAATGAGCAGTTCTTC
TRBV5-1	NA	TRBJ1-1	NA	CASSLALRDTEAFF	TGCGCCAGCAGCTTGGCCTTGAGAGACACTGAAGCTTTCTTT
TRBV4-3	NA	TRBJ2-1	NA	CASSQEWTRYNEQFF	TGCGCCAGCAGCCAAGAGTGGACAAGATACAATGAGCAGTTCTTC
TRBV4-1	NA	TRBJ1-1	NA	CASSQELGRWNTEAFF	TGCGCCAGCAGCCAAGAGTTGGGGAGGTGGAACACTGAAGCTTTCTTT
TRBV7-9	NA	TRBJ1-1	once	CASSLGGAEAFF	TGTGCCAGCAGCTTAGGGGGCGCTGAAGCTTTCTTT
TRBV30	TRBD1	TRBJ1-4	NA	CAWSVLEGADEKLFF	TGTGCCTGGAGTGTACTGGAGGGGGCGGATGAAAAACTGTTTTTT
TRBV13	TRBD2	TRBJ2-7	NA	CASSPETSGVQYF	TGTGCCAGCAGCCCGGAGACTAGCGGGGTTCAGTACTTC
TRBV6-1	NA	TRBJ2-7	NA	CASSEMARDEQYF	TGTGCCAGCAGTGAGATGGCTAGGGACGAGCAGTACTTC
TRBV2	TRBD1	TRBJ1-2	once	CASSGDSLSYGYTF	TGTGCCAGCAGTGGGGACAGCCTTTCATATGGCTACACCTTC
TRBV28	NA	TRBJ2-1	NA	CASRLGLRSSYNEQFF	TGTGCCAGCAGGTTGGGACTTAGGAGCTCCTACAATGAGCAGTTCTTC
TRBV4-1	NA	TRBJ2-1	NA	CASSPLTVGNEQFF	TGCGCCAGCAGCCCACTGACGGTTGGGAATGAGCAGTTCTTC
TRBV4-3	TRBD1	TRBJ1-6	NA	CASSQEPGQANSPLHF	TGCGCCAGCAGCCAAGAACCGGGACAGGCAAATTCACCCCTCCACTTT
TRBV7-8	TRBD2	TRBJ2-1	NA	CASSLWLAGVSEQFF	TGTGCCAGCAGCTTATGGCTAGCGGGAGTGTCTGAGCAGTTCTTC
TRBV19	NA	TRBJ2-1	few	CASSHPDNEQFF	TGTGCCAGTAGCCACCCGGACAATGAGCAGTTCTTC
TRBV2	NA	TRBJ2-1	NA	CASSETTGTPVRYNEQFF	TGTGCCAGCAGTGAAACCACCGGGACTCCCGTCCGTTACAATGAGCAGTTCTTC
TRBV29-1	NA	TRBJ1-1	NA	CSAGGGVYTEAFF	TGCAGCGCCGGGGGGGGAGTATATACTGAAGCTTTCTTT
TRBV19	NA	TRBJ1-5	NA	CASSMGAREPQHF	TGTGCCAGTAGTATGGGGGCCAGGGAGCCCCAGCATTTT
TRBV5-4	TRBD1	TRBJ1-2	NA	CASSSYRGSLYGYTF	TGTGCCAGCAGCTCATACAGGGGGTCTCTCTATGGCTACACCTTC
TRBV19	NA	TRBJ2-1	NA	CASSEADAGDEQFF	TGTGCCAGTAGTGAGGCGGACGCTGGGGATGAGCAGTTCTTC
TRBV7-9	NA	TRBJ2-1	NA	CASSPGAGEQFF	TGTGCCAGCAGTCCAGGAGCGGGTGAGCAGTTCTTC
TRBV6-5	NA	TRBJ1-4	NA	CASSYSREKLFF	TGTGCCAGCAGTTACTCTCGTGAAAAACTGTTTTTT
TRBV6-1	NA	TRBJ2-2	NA	CASSGGGTGELFF	TGTGCCAGCAGCGGAGGGGGGACCGGGGAGCTGTTTTTT
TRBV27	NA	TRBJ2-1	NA	CASSPTLDLYNEQFF	TGTGCCAGCAGTCCCACGTTAGACCTATACAATGAGCAGTTCTTC
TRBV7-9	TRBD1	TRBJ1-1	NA	CASSLADRDTEAFF	TGTGCCAGCAGCTTAGCAGACAGGGACACTGAAGCTTTCTTT
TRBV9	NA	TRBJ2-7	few	CASSVEASSTYEQYF	TGTGCCAGCAGCGTAGAGGCTAGCAGCACCTACGAGCAGTACTTC
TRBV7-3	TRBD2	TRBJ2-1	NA	CASSPLAGGNNEQFF	TGTGCCAGCAGCCCACTAGCGGGGGGTAACAATGAGCAGTTCTTC
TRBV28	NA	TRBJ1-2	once	CASSSDGFNYGYTF	TGTGCCAGCAGTTCTGACGGGTTTAACTATGGCTACACCTTC
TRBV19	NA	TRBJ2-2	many	CASTSNTGELFF	TGTGCCAGTACCTCCAACACCGGGGAGCTGTTTTTT
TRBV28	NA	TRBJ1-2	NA	CASLREDNYGYTF	TGTGCCAGCCTCAGGGAGGACAACTATGGCTACACCTTC
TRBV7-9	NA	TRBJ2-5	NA	CASSLRPMVGPQETQYF	TGTGCCAGCAGCTTAAGACCGATGGTAGGGCCCCAAGAGACCCAGTACTTC
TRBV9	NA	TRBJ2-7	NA	CASSLDLRRNPGEQYF	TGTGCCAGCAGCCTCGATCTAAGGCGTAACCCCGGCGAGCAGTACTTC
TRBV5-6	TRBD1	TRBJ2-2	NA	CASSLMSHRTGATGELFF	TGTGCCAGCAGCTTAATGTCACATAGGACAGGGGCCACCGGGGAGCTGTTTTTT
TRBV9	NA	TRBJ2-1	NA	CASSGGEQFF	TGTGCCAGCAGCGGCGGGGAGCAGTTCTTC